This T cell receptor (beta chain) is drawn from a study of long-term antiretroviral therapy in people with HIV. Background on the study: Some samples came about a decade before the 2015 immediate-ART recommendation, and these were the earliest.

The immunoSEQ assay was v3.0, run at survey level. Clones were read by immunoSEQ multiplex PCR, and TCRdb kept only the in-frame ones, dropping some. The table records tens of thousands of clones, 75% to 85% of them present only once. CDR3 size: 11 residues. The V gene lost 2 bases and the J gene lost 7 bases, with 5 bases spanning the gap. Germline lookup yields CDR1 MGHRA and CDR2 YSYEKL. The receptor comes from a man between 18 and 35 years old with HIV. Sequencing used unsorted PBMCs, obtained about 3.4 years after starting antiretroviral therapy. The chain combines TRBV4-1 with TRBJ1-1; the D is unclear. CDR3 nucleotide sequence: TGCGCCAGCAGCCAAACTGGTGAAGCTTTCTTT. Protein sequence: CASSQTGEAFF.